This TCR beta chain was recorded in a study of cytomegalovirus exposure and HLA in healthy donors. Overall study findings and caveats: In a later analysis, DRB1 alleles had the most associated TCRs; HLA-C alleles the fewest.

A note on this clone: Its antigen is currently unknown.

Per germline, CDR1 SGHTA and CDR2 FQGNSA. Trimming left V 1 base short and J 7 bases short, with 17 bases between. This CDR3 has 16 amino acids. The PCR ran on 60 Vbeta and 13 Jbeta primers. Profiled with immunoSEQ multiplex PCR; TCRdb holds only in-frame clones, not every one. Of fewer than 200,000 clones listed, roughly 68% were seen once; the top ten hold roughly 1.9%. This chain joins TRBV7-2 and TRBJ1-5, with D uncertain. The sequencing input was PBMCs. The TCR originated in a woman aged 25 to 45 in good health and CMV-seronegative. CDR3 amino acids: CASSLGGSAATQPQHF. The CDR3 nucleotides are TGTGCCAGCAGCTTAGGAGGGTCGGCAGCGACCCAGCCCCAGCATTTT.